This T cell receptor beta chain was obtained from a study of T cells in Graves' hyperthyroidism and ophthalmopathy. The overall study: Before treatment of any kind, peripheral blood was taken at initial diagnosis.

This clonotype was recorded at least ten times. The germline gives CDR1 MNHNS, CDR2 SASEGT. V was clipped by 7 bases and J by 2 bases, with 14 bases between them. This CDR3 has 14 amino acids. TCR beta CDR3 sequences were amplified from RNA transcripts. HTBI primers were used for first-round RT-PCR of the TCR CDR3. TCRdb reprocessed the multiplex PCR reads with MiXCR, giving one entry per CDR3 protein. The repertoire holds 20,000 to 30,000 distinct CDR3 sequences, around 40% seen once, with around 10% in the top ten. The J gene is TRBJ1-2, the V gene TRBV6-1; D is ambiguous. Sequenced material: blood. The clonotype comes from a woman aged 30 to 39 with Graves' hyperthyroidism. CDR3 bases: TGTGCCAGCATGTTGGACCCTCTCAACTATGGCTACACCTTC. Translation gives CASMLDPLNYGYTF.